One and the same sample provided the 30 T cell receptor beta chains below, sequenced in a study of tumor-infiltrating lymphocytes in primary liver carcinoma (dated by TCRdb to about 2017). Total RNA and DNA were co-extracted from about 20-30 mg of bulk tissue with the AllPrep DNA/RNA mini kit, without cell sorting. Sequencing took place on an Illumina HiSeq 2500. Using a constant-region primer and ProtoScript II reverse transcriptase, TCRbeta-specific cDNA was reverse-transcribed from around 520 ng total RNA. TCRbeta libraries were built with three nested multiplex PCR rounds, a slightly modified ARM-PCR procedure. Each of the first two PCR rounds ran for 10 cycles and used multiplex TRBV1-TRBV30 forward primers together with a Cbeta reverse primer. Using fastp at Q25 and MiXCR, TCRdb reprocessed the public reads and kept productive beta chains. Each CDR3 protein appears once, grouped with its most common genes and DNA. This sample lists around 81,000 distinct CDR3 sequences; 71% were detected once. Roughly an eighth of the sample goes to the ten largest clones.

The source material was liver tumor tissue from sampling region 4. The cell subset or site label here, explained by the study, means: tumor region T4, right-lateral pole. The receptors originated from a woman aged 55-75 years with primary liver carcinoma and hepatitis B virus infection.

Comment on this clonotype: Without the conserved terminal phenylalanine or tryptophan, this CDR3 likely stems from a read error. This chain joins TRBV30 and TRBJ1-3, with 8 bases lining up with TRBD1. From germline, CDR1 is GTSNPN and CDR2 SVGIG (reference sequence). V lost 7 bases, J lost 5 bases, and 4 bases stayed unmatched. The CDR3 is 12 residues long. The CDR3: CASGQGRNTIYL. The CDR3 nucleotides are TGTGCCTCCGGACAGGGCCGAAACACCATATATCTT.

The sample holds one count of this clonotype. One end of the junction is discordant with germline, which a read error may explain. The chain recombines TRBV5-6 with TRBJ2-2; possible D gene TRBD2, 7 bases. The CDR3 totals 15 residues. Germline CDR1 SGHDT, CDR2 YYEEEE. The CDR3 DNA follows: TGTGCCAGCAGCCACGTACAGGGAGGGACCGGGGAGCCGTTTTTT. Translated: CASSHVQGGTGEPFF.

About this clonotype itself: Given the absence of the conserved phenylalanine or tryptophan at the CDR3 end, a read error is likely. The CDR3 protein is CAGSFGRGKRNEQFL. CDR3 coding DNA: TGTGCCGGCAGTTTCGGTAGGGGTAAACGCAATGAGCAGTTCCTC. The chain couples TRBV12-3 or TRBV12-4 to TRBJ2-1, with D perhaps matching TRBD1 (5 bases). The CDR3 is 15 amino acids.

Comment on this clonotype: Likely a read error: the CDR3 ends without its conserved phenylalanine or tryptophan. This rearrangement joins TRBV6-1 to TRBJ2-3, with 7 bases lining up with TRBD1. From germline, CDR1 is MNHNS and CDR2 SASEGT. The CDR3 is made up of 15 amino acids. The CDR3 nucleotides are TGTGCCAGCCGAGTAGGTGACAGGGTTACAGATAGGCAGTATCTT. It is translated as CASRVGDRVTDRQYL.

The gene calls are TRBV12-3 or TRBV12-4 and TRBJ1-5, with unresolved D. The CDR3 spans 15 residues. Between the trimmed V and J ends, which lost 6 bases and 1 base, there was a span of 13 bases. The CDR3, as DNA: TGTGCCAGCAGCCCCGAGACGGAGAGCAATCAGCCCCAGCATTTT. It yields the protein CASSPETESNQPQHF.

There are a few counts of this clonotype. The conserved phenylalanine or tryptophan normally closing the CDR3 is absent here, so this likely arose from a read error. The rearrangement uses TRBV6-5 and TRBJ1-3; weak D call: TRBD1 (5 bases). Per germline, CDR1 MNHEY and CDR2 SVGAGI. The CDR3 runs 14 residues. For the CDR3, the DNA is TGTGCCGGCAGGATAGACAGCTCTGGAAACACCATATATTTA. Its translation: CAGRIDSSGNTIYL.

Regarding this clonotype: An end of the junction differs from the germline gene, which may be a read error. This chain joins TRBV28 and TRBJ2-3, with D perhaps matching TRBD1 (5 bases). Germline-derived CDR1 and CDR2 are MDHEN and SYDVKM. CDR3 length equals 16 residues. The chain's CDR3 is CASSLSGDTLTGTQYF. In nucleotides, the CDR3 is TGTGCCAGTAGTTTGTCTGGAGACACTCTCACAGGTACGCAATATTTT.

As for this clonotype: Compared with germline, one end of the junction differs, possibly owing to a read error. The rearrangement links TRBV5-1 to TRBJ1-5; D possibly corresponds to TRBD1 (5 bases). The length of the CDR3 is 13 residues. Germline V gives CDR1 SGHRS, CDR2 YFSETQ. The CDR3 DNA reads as TGCGCCAGCTCAATCCTGGGGGATCAGCCCAAGCATTTT. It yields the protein CASSILGDQPKHF.

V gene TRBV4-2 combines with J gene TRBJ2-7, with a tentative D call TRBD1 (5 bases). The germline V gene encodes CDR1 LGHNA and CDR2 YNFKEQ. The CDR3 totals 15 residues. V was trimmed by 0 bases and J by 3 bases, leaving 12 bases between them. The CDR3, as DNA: TGTGCCAGCAGCCAAGATCCAACAAGGGGCTACGAGCAGTACTTC. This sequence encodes CASSQDPTRGYEQYF.

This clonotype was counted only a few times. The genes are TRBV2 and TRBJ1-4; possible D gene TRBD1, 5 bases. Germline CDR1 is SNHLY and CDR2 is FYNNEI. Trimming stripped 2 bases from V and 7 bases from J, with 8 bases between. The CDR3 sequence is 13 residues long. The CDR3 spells CASSESGSEKLFF. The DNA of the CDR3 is TGTGCCAGCAGTGAATCAGGGAGTGAAAAACTGTTTTTT.

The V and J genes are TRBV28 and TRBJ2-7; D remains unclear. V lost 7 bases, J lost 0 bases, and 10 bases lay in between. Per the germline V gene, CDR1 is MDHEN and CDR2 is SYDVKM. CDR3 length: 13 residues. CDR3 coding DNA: TGTGCCAGCAACTCTACCTTCTCCTACGAGCAGTACTTC. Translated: CASNSTFSYEQYF.

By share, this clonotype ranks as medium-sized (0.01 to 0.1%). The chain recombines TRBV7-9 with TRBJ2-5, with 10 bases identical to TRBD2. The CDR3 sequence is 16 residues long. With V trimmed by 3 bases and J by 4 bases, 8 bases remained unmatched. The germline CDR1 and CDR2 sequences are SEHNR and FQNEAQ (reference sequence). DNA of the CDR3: TGTGCCAGCAGCTTTATAGCGGGAGGATCGGGAGAGACCCAGTACTTC. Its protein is CASSFIAGGSGETQYF.

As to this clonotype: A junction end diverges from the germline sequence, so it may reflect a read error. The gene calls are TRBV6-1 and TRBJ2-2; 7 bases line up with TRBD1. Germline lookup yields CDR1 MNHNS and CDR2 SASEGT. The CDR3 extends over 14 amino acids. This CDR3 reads CTSRRTGESGELFF. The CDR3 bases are TGTACCAGCAGGAGAACAGGGGAAAGCGGGGAGCTGTTTTTT.

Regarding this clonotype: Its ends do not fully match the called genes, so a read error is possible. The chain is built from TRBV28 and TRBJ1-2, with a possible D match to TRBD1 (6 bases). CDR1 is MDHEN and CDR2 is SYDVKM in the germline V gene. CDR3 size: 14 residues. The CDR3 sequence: CVSSSKGGVYGYTF. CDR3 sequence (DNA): TGTGTCAGCAGTTCAAAAGGGGGGGTGTATGGCTACACCTTC.

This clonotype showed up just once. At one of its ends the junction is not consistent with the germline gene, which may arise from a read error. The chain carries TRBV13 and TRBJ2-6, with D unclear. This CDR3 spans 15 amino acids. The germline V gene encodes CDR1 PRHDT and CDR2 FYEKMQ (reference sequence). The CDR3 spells CVSAARSSGTNVLTF. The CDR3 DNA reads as TGTGTCAGTGCGGCGAGGAGCTCTGGGACCAACGTCCTGACTTTC. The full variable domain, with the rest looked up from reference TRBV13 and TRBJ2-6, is AAGVIQSPRHLIKEKRETATLKCYPIPRHDTVYWYQQGPGQDPQFLISFYEKMQSDKGSIPDRFSAQQFSDYHSELNMSSLELGDSALYFCVSAARSSGTNVLTFGAGSRLTVL.

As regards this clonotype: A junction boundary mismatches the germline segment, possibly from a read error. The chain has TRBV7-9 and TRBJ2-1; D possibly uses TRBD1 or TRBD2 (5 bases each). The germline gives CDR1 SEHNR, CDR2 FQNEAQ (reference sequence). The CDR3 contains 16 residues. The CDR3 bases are TGTGCCAGCAGCTTGGGACCAGCGGAAGTCTACAATGAGCGGTTCTTC. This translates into CASSLGPAEVYNERFF. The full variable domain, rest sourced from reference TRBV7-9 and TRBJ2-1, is DTGVSQNPRHKITKRGQNVTFRCDPISEHNRLYWYRQTLGQGPEFLTYFQNEAQLEKSRLLSDRFSAERPKGSFSTLEIQRTEQGDSAMYLCASSLGPAEVYNERFFGPGTRLTVL.

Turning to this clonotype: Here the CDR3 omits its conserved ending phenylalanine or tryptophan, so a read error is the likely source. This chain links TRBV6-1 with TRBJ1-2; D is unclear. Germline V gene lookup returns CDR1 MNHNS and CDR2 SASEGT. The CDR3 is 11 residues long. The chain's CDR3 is CVSGWPYGYTI. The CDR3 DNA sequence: TGTGTCAGCGGTTGGCCCTATGGCTACACCATC.

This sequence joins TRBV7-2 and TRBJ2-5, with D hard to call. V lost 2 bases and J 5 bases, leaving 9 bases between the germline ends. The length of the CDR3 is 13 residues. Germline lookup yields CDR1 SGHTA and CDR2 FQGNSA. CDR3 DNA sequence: TGTGCCAGCAGCTTAAGGTCCAGCGAGACCCAGTACTTC. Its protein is CASSLRSSETQYF.

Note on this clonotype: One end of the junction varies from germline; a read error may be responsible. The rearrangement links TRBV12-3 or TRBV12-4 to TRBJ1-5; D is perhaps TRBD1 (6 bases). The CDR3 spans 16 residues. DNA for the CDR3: TGTGCCAGCAGTTCGGGACATGCTCGGGGCAATCAGCCCCAGCGTTTT. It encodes CASSSGHARGNQPQRF.

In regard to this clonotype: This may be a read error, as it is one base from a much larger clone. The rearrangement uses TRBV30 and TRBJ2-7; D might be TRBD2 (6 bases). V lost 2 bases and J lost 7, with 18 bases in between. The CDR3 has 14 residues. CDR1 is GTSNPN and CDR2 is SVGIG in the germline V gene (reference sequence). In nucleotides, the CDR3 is TGTGCCTGGAGTACGTCAGAGGGAGGAAAAGAGCAGTACTTC. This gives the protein CAWSTSEGGKEQYF.

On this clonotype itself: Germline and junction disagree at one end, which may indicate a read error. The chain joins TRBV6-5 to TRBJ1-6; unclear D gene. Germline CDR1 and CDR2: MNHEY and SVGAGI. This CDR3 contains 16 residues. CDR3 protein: CASSYPASSYNSPLHF. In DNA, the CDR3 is TGTGCCAGTAGTTACCCGGCGAGCTCCTATAATTCACCCCTCCACTTT.

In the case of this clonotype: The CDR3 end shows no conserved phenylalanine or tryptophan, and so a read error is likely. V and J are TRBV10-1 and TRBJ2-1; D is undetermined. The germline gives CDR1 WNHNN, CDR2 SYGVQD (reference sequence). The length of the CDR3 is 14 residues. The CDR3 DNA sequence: TGCGCCAGCAGTGAGGGGGTCTCCTACTATGAGCAGTTCTAC. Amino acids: CASSEGVSYYEQFY.

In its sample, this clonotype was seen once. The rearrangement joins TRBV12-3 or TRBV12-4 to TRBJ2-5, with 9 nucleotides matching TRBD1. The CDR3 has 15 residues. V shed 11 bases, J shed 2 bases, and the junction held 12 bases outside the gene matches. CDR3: CADSDAGTGQETQYF. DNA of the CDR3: TGTGCCGACAGTGATGCCGGGACAGGGCAAGAGACCCAGTACTTC.

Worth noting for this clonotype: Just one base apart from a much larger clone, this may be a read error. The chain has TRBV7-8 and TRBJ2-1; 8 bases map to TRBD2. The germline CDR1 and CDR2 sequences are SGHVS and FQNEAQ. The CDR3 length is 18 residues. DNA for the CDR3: TGTGCCAGCAGCGTGGAAGCGACGGGGGGGACGTCCTACAATGAGCAGTCCTTC. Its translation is CASSVEATGGTSYNEQSF.

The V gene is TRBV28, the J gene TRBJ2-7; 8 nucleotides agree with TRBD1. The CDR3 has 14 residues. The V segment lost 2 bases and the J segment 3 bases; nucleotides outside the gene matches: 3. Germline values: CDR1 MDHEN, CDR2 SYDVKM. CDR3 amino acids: CASSLGRGRYEQYF. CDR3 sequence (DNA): TGTGCCAGCAGTTTAGGCAGGGGGCGCTACGAGCAGTACTTC.

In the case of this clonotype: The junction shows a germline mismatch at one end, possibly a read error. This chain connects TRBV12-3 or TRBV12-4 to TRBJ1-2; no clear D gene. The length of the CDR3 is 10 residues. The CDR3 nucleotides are TGTGCCAGCGGACTGTCTGGCTACACTTTC. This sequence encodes CASGLSGYTF.

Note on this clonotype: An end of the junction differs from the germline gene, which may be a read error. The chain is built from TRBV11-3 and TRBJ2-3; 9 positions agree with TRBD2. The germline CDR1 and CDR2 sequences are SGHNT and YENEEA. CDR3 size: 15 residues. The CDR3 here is CASCLGAGGPDTRYF. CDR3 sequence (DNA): TGTGCCAGCTGCTTAGGAGCGGGAGGACCAGATACGCGGTATTTT.

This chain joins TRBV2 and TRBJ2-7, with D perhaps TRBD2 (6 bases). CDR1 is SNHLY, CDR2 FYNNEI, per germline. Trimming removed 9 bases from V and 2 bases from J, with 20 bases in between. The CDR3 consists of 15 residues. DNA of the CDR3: TGTGCCAGTAGACCCCGGATTAGCGGTACCTACGAGCAGTACTTC. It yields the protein CASRPRISGTYEQYF.

CDR3 region: CASSRSLAGGPRVEDQYF. CDR3 DNA sequence: TGTGCCAGCAGCAGGAGTCTAGCGGGAGGGCCAAGAGTAGAAGACCAGTACTTC. The rearrangement joins TRBV11-2 to TRBJ2-5; 12 bases are a match to TRBD2. This CDR3 is 18 amino acids long. V shed 5 bases and J 10 bases; nucleotides not matched to a gene: 20. The germline V gene has CDR1 SGHAT and CDR2 FQNNGV.

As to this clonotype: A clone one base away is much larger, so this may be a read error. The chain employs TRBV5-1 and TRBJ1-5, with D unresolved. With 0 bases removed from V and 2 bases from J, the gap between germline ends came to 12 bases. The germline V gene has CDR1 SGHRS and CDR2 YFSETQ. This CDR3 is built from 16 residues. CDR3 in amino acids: CASSLGYGDGNQPQHF. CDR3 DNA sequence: TGCGCCAGCAGCTTGGGGTATGGGGATGGCAATCAGCCCCAGCATTTT.